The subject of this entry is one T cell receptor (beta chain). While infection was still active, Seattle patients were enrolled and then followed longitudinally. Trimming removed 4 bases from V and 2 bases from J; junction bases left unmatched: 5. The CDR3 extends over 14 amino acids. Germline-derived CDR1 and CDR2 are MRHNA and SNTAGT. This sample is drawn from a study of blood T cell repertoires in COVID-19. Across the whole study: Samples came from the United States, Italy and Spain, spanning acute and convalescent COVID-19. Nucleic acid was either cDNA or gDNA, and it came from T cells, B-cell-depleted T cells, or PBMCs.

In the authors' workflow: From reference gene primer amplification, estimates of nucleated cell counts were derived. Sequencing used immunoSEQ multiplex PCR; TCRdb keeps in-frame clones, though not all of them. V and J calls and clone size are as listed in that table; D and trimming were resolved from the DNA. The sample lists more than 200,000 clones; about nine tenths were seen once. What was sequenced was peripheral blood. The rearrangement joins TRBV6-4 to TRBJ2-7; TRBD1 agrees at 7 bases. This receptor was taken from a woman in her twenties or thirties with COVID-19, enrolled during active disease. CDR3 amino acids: CASSADRVPYEQYF. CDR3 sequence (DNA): TGTGCCAGCAGTGCCGACAGGGTCCCCTACGAGCAGTACTTC.